This T cell receptor (beta chain) was found in a study of T cells in women clearing cervical HPV infection. On the study more broadly: HLA type could not be excluded as a confounder.

Whole-study results and caveats: It is unknown whether associations predate infection; no effector/memory or HPV-specific sorting.

Regarding this clone: The target antigen is unknown. The junction departs from germline at one end; a sequencing error may be responsible. The CDR3 goes on 3 residues after the read ends, and that part is filled in from the germline J gene.

All donors had a single incident cervical HPV16 infection, not prevalent. There are 15 residues in the CDR3. Germline lookup yields CDR1 DFQATT and CDR2 SNEGSKA (reference sequence). Libraries were prepared by immunoSEQ multiplex PCR; TCRdb keeps only in-frame clonotypes and omits some of them. The specimen's table records around 30,000 clones. Input material: blood buffy coat. The chain combines TRBV20-1 with TRBJ1-3; maybe TRBD1 (6 bases). The origin of this receptor is a woman aged 18-70 years with a cervical HPV16 infection that either progressed to CIN3+ or cleared (not recorded which). CDR3 bases read: TGCAGTGCTAGGGTCAGGACAGCTTCTGGAAACACT. Protein: CSARVRTASGNT. The CDR3 as a whole reads CSARVRTASGNTIYF.